This TCR beta chain is from a study of T cells in Graves' hyperthyroidism and ophthalmopathy. RNA transcripts gave rise to amplified TCR beta CDR3 regions. Using the HTBI primer set, a first-round RT-PCR was run on the TCR CDR3. Via MiXCR, TCRdb re-called the multiplex PCR reads, giving one row per CDR3 protein. The sample yields 600,000 to 650,000 distinct CDR3 sequences, 15% to 20% seen once. This clonotype was picked up many times. Graves' hyperthyroidism is called stable when ophthalmopathy does not progress within 18 months. This clonotype was sampled from a woman aged 30 to 39 with Graves' hyperthyroidism. Sequenced material: blood.

The chain's CDR3 is CASSPTSGNFNTQYF. The CDR3 DNA follows: TGTGCCAGCAGTCCGACTAGCGGGAACTTTAATACGCAGTATTTT. The genes are TRBV27 and TRBJ2-3; 11 bases fit TRBD2. The CDR3 loop spans 15 amino acids. Germline V lookup: CDR1 MNHEY, CDR2 SMNVEV (reference sequence). Trimming cost V 5 bases and J 7 bases; bases outside gene matches: 8.